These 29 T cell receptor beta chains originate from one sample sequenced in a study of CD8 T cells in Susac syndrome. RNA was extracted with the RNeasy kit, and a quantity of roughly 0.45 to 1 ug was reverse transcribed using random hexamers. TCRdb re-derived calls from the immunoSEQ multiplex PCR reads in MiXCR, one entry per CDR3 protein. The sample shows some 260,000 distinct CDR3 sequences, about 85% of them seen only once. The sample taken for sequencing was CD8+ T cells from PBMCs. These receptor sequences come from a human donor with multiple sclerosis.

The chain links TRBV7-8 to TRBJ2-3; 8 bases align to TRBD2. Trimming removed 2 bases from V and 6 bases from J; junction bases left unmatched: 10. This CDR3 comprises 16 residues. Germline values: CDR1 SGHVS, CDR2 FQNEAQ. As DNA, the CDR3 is TGTGCCAGCAGCTTACGTAGCGGGACCCCTGGCGATACGCAGTATTTT. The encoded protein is CASSLRSGTPGDTQYF.

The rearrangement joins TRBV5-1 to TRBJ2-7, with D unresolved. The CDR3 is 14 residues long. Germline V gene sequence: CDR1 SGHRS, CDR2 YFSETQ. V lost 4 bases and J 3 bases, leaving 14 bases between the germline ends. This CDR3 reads CASSVDTGSYEQYF. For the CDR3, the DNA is TGCGCCAGCAGCGTCGACACGGGTAGCTACGAGCAGTACTTC.

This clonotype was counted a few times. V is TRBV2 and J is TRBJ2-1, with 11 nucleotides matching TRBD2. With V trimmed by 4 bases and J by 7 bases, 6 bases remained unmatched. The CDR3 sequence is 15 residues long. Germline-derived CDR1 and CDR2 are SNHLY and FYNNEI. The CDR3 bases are TGTGCCAGCAGTGGTCGCCTAGCGGGAGGAAATGAGCAGTTCTTC. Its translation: CASSGRLAGGNEQFF.

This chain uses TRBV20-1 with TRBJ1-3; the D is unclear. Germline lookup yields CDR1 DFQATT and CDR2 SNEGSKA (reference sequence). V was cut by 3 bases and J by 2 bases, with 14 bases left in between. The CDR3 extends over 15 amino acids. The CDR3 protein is CSARLPDGTGNTIYF. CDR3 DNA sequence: TGCAGTGCTAGGTTACCTGACGGCACTGGAAACACCATATATTTT.

The CDR3 region is CASSSGFPAGGSTGELFF. The CDR3 DNA sequence: TGTGCCAGCAGTTCAGGGTTTCCAGCGGGAGGTAGCACCGGGGAGCTGTTTTTT. The chain has TRBV27 and TRBJ2-2, with 9 bases aligning to TRBD2. V was clipped by 4 bases and J by 4 bases; unmatched bases: 13. The germline CDR1 and CDR2 sequences are MNHEY and SMNVEV (reference sequence). The CDR3 totals 18 residues.

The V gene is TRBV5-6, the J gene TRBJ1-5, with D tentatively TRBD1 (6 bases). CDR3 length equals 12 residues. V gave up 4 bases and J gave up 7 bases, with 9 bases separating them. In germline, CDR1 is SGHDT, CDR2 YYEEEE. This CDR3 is CASSQGTQPQHF. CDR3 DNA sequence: TGTGCCAGCAGCCAGGGGACACAGCCCCAGCATTTT. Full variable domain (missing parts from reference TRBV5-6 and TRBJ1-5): DAGVTQSPTHLIKTRGQQVTLRCSPKSGHDTVSWYQQALGQGPQFIFQYYEEEERQRGNFPDRFSGHQFPNYSSELNVNALLLGDSALYLCASSQGTQPQHFGDGTRLSIL.

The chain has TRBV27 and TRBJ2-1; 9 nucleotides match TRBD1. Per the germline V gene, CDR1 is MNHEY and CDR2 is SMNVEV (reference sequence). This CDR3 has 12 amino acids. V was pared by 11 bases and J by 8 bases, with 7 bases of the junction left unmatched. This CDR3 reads CALWTGVHEQFF. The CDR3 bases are TGTGCCTTATGGACAGGGGTTCATGAGCAGTTCTTC.

The CDR3: CASSETSGRRVNEQFF. For the CDR3, the DNA is TGTGCCAGCAGTGAAACTAGCGGGAGGAGGGTCAATGAGCAGTTCTTC. This chain links TRBV2 with TRBJ2-1; TRBD2 aligns across 12 bases. The V and J ends lost 2 bases and 6 bases, in that order; junction bases with no gene match: 5. The CDR3 runs 16 residues. Germline loops: CDR1 SNHLY, CDR2 FYNNEI. The full variable domain, with the rest looked up from reference TRBV2 and TRBJ2-1, is EPEVTQTPSHQVTQMGQEVILRCVPISNHLYFYWYRQILGQKVEFLVSFYNNEISEKSEIFDDQFSVERPDGSNFTLKIRSTKLEDSAMYFCASSETSGRRVNEQFFGPGTRLTVL.

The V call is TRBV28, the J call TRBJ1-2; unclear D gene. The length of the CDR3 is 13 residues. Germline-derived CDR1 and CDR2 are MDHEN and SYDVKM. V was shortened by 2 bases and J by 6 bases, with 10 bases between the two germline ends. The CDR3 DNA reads TGTGCCAGCAGTTTAAGTCCGGGGAATGGCTACACCTTC. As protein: CASSLSPGNGYTF.

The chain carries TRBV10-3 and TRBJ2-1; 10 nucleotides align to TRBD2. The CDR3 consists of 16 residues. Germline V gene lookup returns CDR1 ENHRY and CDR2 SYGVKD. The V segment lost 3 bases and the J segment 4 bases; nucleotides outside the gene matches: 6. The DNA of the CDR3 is TGTGCCATCAGTGATAGAGGGACTAGCGTATACAATGAGCAGTTCTTC. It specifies CAISDRGTSVYNEQFF.

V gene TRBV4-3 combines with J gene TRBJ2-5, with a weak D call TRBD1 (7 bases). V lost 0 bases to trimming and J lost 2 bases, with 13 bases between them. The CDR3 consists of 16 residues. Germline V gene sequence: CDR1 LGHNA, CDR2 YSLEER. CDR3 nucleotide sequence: TGCGCCAGCAGCCAAGAGTGGTCAGGGGGGCAAGAGACCCAGTACTTC. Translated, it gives CASSQEWSGGQETQYF.

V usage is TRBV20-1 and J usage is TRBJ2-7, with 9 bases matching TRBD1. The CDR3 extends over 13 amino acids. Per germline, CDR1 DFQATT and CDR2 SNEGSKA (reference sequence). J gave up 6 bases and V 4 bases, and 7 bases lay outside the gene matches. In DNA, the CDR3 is TGCAGTGCTACCCCCGGGACAGGGACCGAGCAGTACTTC. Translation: CSATPGTGTEQYF.

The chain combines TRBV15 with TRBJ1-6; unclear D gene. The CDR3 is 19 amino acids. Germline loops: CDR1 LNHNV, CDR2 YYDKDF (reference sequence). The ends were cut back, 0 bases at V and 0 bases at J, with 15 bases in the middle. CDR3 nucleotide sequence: TGTGCCACCAGCAGAGAAGCTTGGGCGGAAGCCTCCTATAATTCACCCCTCCACTTT. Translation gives CATSREAWAEASYNSPLHF.

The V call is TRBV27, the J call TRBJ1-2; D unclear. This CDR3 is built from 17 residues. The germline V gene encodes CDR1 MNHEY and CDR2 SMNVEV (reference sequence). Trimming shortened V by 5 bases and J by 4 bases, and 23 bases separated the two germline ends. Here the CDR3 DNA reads TGTGCCAGCAGTCCGATCCCAGGAGGGATGTGGGTCTATGGCTACACCTTC. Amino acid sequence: CASSPIPGGMWVYGYTF.

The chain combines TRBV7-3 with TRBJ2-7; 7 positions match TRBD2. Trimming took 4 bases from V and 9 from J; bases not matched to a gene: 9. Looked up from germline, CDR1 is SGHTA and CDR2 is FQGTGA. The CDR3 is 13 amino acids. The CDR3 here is CASSSGRGDRQYF. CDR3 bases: TGTGCCAGCAGCTCAGGCCGGGGGGATCGGCAGTACTTC.

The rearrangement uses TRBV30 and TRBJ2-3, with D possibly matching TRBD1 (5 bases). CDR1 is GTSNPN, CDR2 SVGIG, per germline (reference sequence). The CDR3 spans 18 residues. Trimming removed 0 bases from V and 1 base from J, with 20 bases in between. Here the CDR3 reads CAWSVISPGPHRTDTQYF. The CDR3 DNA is TGTGCCTGGAGTGTAATATCGCCAGGGCCTCACCGCACAGATACGCAGTATTTT.

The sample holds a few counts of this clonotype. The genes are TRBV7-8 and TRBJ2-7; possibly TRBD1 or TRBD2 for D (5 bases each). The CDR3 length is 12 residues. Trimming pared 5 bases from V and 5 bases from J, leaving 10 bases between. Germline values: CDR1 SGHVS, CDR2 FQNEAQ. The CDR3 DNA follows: TGTGCCAGCAGCCCTGGGGACGACGAGCAGTACTTC. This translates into CASSPGDDEQYF.

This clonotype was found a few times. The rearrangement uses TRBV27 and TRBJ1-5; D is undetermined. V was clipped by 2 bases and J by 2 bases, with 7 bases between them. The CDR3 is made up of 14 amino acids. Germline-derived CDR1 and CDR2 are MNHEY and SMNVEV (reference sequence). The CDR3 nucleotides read TGTGCCAGCAGTTTACTTCAGGGCAATCAGCCCCAGCATTTT. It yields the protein CASSLLQGNQPQHF.

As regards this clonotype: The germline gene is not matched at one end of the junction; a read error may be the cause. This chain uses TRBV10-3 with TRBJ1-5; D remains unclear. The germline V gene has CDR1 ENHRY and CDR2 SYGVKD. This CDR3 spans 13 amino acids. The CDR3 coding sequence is TGTGCCATCAGGAAAGATAGCAATCAGCCCCCGCATTTT. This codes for CAIRKDSNQPPHF.

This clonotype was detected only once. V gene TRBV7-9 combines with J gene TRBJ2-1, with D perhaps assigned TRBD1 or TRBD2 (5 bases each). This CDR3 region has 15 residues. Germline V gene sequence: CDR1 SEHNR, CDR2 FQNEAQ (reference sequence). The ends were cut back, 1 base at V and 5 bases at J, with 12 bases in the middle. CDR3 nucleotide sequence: TGTGCCAGCAGCTTAGGTTACTTGGGGGACAATGAGCAGTTCTTC. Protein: CASSLGYLGDNEQFF.

The CDR3 here is CASSASTGRQETQYF. DNA for the CDR3: TGTGCCAGCAGCGCCTCGACAGGGCGGCAAGAGACCCAGTACTTC. The rearrangement uses TRBV9 and TRBJ2-5; 7 positions agree with TRBD1. Looked up from germline, CDR1 is SGDLS and CDR2 is YYNGEE. The CDR3 is made up of 15 amino acids. The trim removed 3 bases at V and 2 bases at J, leaving 7 bases unmatched. Filled out from reference TRBV9 and TRBJ2-5, the complete variable domain reads DSGVTQTPKHLITATGQRVTLRCSPRSGDLSVYWYQQSLDQGLQFLIQYYNGEERAKGNILERFSAQQFPDLHSELNLSSLELGDSALYFCASSASTGRQETQYFGPGTRLLVL.

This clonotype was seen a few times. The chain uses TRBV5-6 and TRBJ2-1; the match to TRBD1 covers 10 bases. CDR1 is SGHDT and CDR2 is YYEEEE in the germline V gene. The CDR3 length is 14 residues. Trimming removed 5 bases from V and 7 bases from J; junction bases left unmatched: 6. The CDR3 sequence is CASRRGTGVNEQFF. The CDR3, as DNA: TGTGCCAGCAGGAGGGGGACAGGGGTAAATGAGCAGTTCTTC.

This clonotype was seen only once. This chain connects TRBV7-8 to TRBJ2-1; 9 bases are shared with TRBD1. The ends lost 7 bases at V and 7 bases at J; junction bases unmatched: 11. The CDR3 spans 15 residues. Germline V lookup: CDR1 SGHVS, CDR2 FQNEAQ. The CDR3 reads CASTQPGQGRNEQFF. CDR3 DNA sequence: TGTGCCAGCACACAACCGGGACAGGGCCGTAATGAGCAGTTCTTC.

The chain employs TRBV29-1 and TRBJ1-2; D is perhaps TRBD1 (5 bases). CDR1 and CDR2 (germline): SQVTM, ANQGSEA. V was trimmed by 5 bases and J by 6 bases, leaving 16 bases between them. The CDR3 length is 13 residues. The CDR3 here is CSVPGRREDGYTF. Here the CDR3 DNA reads TGCAGCGTTCCTGGGCGCAGGGAGGATGGCTACACCTTC.

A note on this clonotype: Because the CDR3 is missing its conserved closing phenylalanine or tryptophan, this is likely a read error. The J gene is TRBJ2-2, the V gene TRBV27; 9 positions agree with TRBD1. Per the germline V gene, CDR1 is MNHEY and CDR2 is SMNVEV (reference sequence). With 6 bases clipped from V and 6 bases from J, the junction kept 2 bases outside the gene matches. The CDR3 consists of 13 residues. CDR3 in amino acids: CASSYRGPGELFS. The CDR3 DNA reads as TGTGCCAGCAGCTACAGGGGGCCCGGGGAGCTGTTTTCT.

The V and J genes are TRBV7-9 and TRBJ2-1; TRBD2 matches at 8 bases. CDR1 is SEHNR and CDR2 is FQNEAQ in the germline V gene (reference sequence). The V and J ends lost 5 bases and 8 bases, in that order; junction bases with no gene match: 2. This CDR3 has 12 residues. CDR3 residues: CASSPAGDEQFF. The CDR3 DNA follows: TGTGCCAGCAGCCCAGCGGGGGATGAGCAGTTCTTC.

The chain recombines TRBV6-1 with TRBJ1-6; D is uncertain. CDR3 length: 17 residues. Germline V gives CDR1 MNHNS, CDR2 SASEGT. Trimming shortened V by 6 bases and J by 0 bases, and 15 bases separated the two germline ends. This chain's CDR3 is CASSSLAESSYNSPLHF. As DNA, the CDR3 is TGTGCCAGCAGCTCCCTAGCAGAGAGCTCCTATAATTCACCCCTCCACTTT.

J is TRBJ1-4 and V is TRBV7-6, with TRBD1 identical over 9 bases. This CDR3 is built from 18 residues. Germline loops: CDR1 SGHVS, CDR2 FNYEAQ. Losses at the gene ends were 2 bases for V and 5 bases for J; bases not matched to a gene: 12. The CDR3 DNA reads TGTGCCAGCAGCTTAAGTCCTTTCACGACAGGGGGAAATGAAAAACTGTTTTTT. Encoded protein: CASSLSPFTTGGNEKLFF.

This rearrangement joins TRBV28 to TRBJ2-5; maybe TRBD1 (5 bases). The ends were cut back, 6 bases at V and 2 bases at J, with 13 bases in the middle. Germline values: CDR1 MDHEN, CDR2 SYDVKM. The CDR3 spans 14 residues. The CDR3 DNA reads TGTGCCAGCAGCCCCCAGACAGAACAAGAGACCCAGTACTTC. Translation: CASSPQTEQETQYF.